This passage covers 9 T cell receptor beta chains from one sample sequenced in a study of blood T cell repertoires in COVID-19. TCRdb's copy holds only in-frame clones and misses some; the assay was immunoSEQ multiplex PCR. The sample has under 150,000 clones, around three quarters seen once; the top ten hold under 2.5%. Sequences were obtained from peripheral blood. These receptors came from a woman between 65 and 79 years old with acute or convalescent COVID-19.

The chain employs TRBV7-8 and TRBJ2-1; TRBD2 aligns across 11 bases. Germline trimming cut 5 bases from V and 2 bases from J; bases unmatched to any gene: 14. The germline V gene encodes CDR1 SGHVS and CDR2 FQNEAQ. The CDR3 length is 19 residues. The CDR3 spells CASSPRVAGGPKAYNEQFF. The DNA of the CDR3 is TGTGCCAGCAGCCCCAGGGTAGCGGGAGGGCCGAAAGCCTACAATGAGCAGTTCTTC.

The CDR3 reads CASSESATGGANNQPQHF. CDR3 in DNA: TGTGCCAGCAGTGAGTCTGCGACAGGGGGCGCGAACAATCAGCCCCAGCATTTT. V and J are TRBV2 and TRBJ1-5; 10 bases line up with TRBD1. The germline CDR1 and CDR2 sequences are SNHLY and FYNNEI. V gave up 3 bases and J gave up 3 bases; unmatched junction bases: 11. CDR3 size: 18 residues.

The chain recombines TRBV30 with TRBJ1-6, with TRBD1 identical over 8 bases. The V gene's germline CDR1 is GTSNPN and CDR2 SVGIG (reference sequence). The junction had 8 bases not matched to a gene; V was cut back by 0 bases and J by 7 bases. The CDR3 runs to 16 residues. CDR3 nucleotide sequence: TGTGCCTGGAGTGTACAATTGCGACAGGGGAATTCACCCCTCCACTTT. It yields the protein CAWSVQLRQGNSPLHF. Complete variable domain (other parts from reference TRBV30 and TRBJ1-6): SQTIHQWPATLVQPVGSPLSLECTVEGTSNPNLYWYRQAAGRGLQLLFYSVGIGQISSEVPQNLSASRPQDRQFILSSKKLLLSDSGFYLCAWSVQLRQGNSPLHFGNGTRLTVT.

V gene TRBV7-8 combines with J gene TRBJ2-7; 8 positions agree with TRBD2. The closer fit of TRBJ2-5 to the DNA end suggests the J call may be wrong. Germline V gene data show CDR1 as SGHVS and CDR2 as FQNEAQ. CDR3 length: 16 amino acids. CDR3 region: CASSSSGTRRGETQYF. CDR3 nucleotides: TGTGCCAGCAGCTCTTCCGGGACTAGAAGAGGGGAGACCCAGTACTTC.

The genes are TRBV4-1 and TRBJ1-2; possibly TRBD1 for D (6 bases). Germline V gene sequence: CDR1 MGHRA, CDR2 YSYEKL. The CDR3 is 16 amino acids. V gave up 4 bases and J gave up 3 bases, with 18 bases separating them. CDR3 nucleotide sequence: TGCGCCAGCAGCCTAACCGCCCCAGGGGAGCACTATGGCTACACCTTC. This encodes CASSLTAPGEHYGYTF.

CDR3 coding DNA: TGTGCCAGCAGTCAACTTCATAACACTGAAGCTTTCTTT. Translated, it gives CASSQLHNTEAFF. The V call is TRBV12-3 or TRBV12-4, the J call TRBJ1-1; D is ambiguous. The CDR3 has 13 amino acids. V shed 5 bases and J shed 2 bases, with 9 bases lying between them.

This clone was picked up a small number of times. The rearrangement joins TRBV7-2 to TRBJ1-2; no clear D gene. Trimming cost V 1 base and J 4 bases, with 10 bases left between them. This CDR3 contains 14 residues. Germline V gene sequence: CDR1 SGHTA, CDR2 FQGNSA. CDR3 amino acids: CASSLELSSYGYTF. The CDR3 DNA reads TGTGCCAGCAGCTTAGAACTCTCTTCCTATGGCTACACCTTC.

This clone was counted between two and nine times. V is TRBV7-8 and J is TRBJ1-1; D is perhaps TRBD1 (6 bases). V was shortened by 6 bases and J by 0 bases, with 8 bases between the two germline ends. Germline CDR1 and CDR2: SGHVS and FQNEAQ. The CDR3 runs to 13 residues. CDR3: CASRAGVNTEAFF. The CDR3 nucleotides are TGTGCCAGCAGAGCAGGGGTGAACACTGAAGCTTTCTTT.

The chain carries TRBV24-1 and TRBJ2-1; D might be TRBD1 (6 bases). The V end was cut by 4 bases, the J end by 4 bases, with 16 bases between. CDR3 length: 16 residues. Germline-derived CDR1 and CDR2 are KGHDR and SFDVKD. The CDR3 here is CATSDPETGGYNEQFF. The CDR3 nucleotides are TGTGCCACCAGTGACCCCGAGACAGGTGGGTACAATGAGCAGTTCTTC.